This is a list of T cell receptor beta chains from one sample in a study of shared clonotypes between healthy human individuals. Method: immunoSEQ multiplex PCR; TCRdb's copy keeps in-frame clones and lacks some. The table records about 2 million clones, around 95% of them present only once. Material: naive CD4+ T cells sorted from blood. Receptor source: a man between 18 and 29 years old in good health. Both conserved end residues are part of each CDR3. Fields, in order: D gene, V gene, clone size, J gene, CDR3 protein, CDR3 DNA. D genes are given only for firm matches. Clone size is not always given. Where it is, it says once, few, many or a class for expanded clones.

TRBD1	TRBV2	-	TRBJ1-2	CASRMTGGKESYTF	TGTGCCAGCAGGATGACAGGGGGCAAGGAGAGCTACACCTTC
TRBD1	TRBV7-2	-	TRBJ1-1	CASSLWDSANTEAFF	TGTGCCAGCAGCTTATGGGACAGCGCGAACACTGAAGCTTTCTTT
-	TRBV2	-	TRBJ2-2	CASHREIAGELFF	TGTGCCAGTCACAGGGAAATAGCCGGGGAGCTGTTTTTT
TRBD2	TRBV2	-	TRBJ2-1	CASSEALAGSSRAQFF	TGTGCCAGCAGTGAAGCGTTAGCGGGGTCTAGTAGGGCGCAGTTCTTC
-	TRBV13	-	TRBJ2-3	CASSARDTQYF	TGTGCCAGCAGCGCCAGGGATACGCAGTATTTT
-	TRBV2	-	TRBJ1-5	CASSAREIDQPQHF	TGTGCCAGCAGTGCTCGGGAAATAGACCAGCCCCAGCATTTT
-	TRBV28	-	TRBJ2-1	CASSLYRGGVSYNEQFF	TGTGCCAGCAGTTTATATCGAGGGGGGGTCTCCTACAATGAGCAGTTCTTC
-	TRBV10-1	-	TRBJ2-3	CASSDSSQTTDTQYF	TGCGCCAGCAGTGACTCCTCGCAGACTACAGATACGCAGTATTTT
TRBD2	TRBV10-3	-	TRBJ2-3	CAIRATSGMSGTQYF	TGTGCCATCAGAGCGACTAGCGGGATGTCTGGTACGCAGTATTTT
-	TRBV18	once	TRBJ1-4	CASSPPRAGLNEKLFF	TGTGCCAGCTCACCACCAAGGGCAGGGCTTAATGAAAAACTGTTTTTT
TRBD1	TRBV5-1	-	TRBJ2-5	CASSPALTGAPETQYF	TGCGCCAGCAGCCCCGCCTTGACAGGGGCTCCAGAGACCCAGTACTTC
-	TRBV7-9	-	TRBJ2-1	CASSSLYEQFF	TGTGCCAGCAGCTCCCTGTATGAGCAGTTCTTC
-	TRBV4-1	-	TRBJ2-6	CASSQESGANVLTF	TGCGCCAGCAGCCAAGAGTCTGGGGCCAACGTCCTGACTTTC
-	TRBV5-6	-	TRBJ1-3	CASSPIVGAAGNTIYF	TGTGCCAGCAGCCCCATAGTGGGGGCTGCAGGAAACACCATATATTTT
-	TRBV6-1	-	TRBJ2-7	CASSEEPVSLSSYEQYF	TGTGCCAGCAGTGAAGAGCCAGTTTCCTTGAGCTCCTACGAGCAGTACTTC
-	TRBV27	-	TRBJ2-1	CASSRYNEQFF	TGTGCCAGCAGTCGATACAATGAGCAGTTCTTC